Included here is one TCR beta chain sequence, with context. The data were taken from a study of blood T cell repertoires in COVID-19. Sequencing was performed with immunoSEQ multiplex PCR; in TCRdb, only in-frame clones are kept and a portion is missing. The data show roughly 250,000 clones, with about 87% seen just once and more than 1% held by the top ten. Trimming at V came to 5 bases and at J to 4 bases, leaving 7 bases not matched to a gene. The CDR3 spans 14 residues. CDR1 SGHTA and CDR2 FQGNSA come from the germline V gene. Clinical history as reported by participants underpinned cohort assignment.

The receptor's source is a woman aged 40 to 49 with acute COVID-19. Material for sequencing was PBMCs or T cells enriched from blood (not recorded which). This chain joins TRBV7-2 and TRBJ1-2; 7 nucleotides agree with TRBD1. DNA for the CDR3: TGTGCCAGCAGCCCGTGGGACAGAATCTATGGCTACACCTTC. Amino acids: CASSPWDRIYGYTF.